This T cell receptor (beta chain) was captured in a study of response to subunit inactivated influenza vaccine. Study observations and caveats: The authors suggested that few new T cells are recruited per seasonal influenza vaccination.

A word on this clonotype: Its antigen is not known.

Trimming left V 0 bases short and J 3 bases short, with 15 bases between. Germline V CDR1 and CDR2: MNHEY, SVGAGI. The CDR3 runs to 16 residues. TCRdb itself ran the RT-PCR reads through MiXCR, one entry per CDR3 protein. The sample lists around 580,000 distinct CDR3 sequences, 13% to 15% occurring once. This TCR was recovered from a man between 50 and 59 years old who received an inactivated influenza vaccine. The source was PBMCs from blood, collected 11 to 12 days after vaccination. The V and J genes are TRBV6-5 and TRBJ2-7; maybe TRBD2 (5 bases). CDR3 DNA: TGTGCCAGCAGTTACTCGAGGACTCACGGGGTCTACGAGCAGTACTTC. Translation: CASSYSRTHGVYEQYF.